This note documents a single TCR beta chain sequence. Original handling: Estimation of nucleated cell counts relied on the amplification of reference gene primers. Sequencing used immunoSEQ multiplex PCR; TCRdb keeps in-frame clones, though not all of them. V and J calls and clone size come straight from that table; D and trimming were deduced from the DNA. Of 200,000 to 250,000 clones listed, more than 85% were seen once; the top ten hold about 1.6%. Germline CDR1 is LGHNT and CDR2 is FRNRAP. The ends were cut back, 3 bases at V and 3 bases at J, with 10 bases in the middle. The CDR3 sequence is 14 residues long. The sample belongs to a study of blood T cell repertoires in COVID-19.

The chain links TRBV12-5 to TRBJ2-3; a weak D match, TRBD1 (5 bases). Source material: PBMCs or T cells enriched from blood (not recorded which). This sequence originates from a woman between 45 and 65 years old who had recovered from COVID-19. The CDR3 DNA is TGTGCTAGTGGTTTTATGGGGCTAACAGATACGCAGTATTTT. It is translated as CASGFMGLTDTQYF.